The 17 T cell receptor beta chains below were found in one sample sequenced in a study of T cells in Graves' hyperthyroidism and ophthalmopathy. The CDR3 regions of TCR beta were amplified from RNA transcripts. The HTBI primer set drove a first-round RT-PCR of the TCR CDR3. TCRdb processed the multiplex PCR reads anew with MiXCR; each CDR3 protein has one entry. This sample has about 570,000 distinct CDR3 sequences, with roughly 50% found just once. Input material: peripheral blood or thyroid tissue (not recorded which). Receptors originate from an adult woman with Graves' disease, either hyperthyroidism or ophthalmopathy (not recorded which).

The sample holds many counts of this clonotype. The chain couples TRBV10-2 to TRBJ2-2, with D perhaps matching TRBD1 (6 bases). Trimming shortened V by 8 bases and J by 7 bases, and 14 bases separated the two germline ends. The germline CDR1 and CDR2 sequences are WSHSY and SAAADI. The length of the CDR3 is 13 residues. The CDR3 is CASAPDSFGELFF. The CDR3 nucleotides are TGCGCCAGCGCCCCGGACAGTTTCGGGGAGCTGTTTTTT.

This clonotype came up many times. The chain's CDR3 is CAISETVSYEQYF. In nucleotides, the CDR3 is TGTGCCATCAGTGAGACTGTCTCCTACGAGCAGTACTTC. This chain connects TRBV10-3 to TRBJ2-7; unclear D gene. Germline V gives CDR1 ENHRY, CDR2 SYGVKD. The CDR3 spans 13 residues. Trimming removed 2 bases from V and 0 bases from J, with 5 bases in between.

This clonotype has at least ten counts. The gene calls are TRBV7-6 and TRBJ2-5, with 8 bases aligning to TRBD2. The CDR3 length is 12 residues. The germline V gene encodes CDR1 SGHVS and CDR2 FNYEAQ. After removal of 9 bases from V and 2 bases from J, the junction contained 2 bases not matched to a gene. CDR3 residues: CASSGTQETQYF. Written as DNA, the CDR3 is TGTGCCAGTAGCGGGACACAAGAGACCCAGTACTTC.

The CDR3 protein is CSVGGSTVGLYNEQFF. The CDR3 nucleotides read TGCAGCGTTGGAGGGTCTACCGTCGGGCTTTACAATGAGCAGTTCTTC. V gene TRBV29-1 combines with J gene TRBJ2-1, with a weak D call TRBD2 (5 bases). Germline V gene lookup returns CDR1 SQVTM and CDR2 ANQGSEA. V was pared by 4 bases and J by 4 bases, with 20 bases between. The CDR3 consists of 16 residues.

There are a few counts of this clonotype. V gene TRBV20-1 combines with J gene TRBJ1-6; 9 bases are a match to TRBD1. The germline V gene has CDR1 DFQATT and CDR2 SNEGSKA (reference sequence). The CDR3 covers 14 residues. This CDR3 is CSAVPGQGYSPLHF. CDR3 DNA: TGCAGCGCCGTCCCGGGACAGGGCTATTCACCCCTCCACTTT.

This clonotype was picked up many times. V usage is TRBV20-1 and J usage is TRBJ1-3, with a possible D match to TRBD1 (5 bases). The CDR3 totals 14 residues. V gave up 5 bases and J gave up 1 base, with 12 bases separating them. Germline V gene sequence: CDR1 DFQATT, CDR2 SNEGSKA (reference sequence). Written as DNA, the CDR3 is TGCAGTGCTGGTCAGGGAGTGTCTGGAAACACCATATATTTT. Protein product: CSAGQGVSGNTIYF.

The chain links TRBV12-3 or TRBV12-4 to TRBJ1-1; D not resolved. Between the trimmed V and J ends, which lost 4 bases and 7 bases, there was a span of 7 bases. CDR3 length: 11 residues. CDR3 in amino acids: CASSWPGEAFF. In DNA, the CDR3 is TGTGCCAGCAGTTGGCCGGGTGAAGCTTTCTTT.

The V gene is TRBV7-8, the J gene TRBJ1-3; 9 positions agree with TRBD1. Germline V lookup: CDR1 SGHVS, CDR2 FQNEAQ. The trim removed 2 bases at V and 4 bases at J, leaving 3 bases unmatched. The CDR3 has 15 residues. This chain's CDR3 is CASSLTGGGGNTIYF. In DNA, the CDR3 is TGTGCCAGCAGCTTAACAGGGGGCGGGGGAAACACCATATATTTT. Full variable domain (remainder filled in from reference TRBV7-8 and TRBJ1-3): GAGVSQSPRYKVAKRGQDVALRCDPISGHVSLFWYQQALGQGPEFLTYFQNEAQLDKSGLPSDRFFAERPEGSVSTLKIQRTQQEDSAVYLCASSLTGGGGNTIYFGEGSWLTVV.

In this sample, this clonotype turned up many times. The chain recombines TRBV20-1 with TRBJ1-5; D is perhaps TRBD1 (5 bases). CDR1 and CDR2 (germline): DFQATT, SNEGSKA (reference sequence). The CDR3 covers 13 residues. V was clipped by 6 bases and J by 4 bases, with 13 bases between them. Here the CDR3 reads CSARGAGNQPQHF. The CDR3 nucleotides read TGCAGTGCAAGGGGTGCGGGTAATCAGCCCCAGCATTTT.

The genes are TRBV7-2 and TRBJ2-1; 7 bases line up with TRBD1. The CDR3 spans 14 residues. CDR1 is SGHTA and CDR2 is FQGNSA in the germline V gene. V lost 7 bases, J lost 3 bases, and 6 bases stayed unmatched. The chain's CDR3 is CASTLGQSYNEQFF. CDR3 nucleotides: TGTGCCAGCACCCTGGGACAGAGCTACAATGAGCAGTTCTTC.

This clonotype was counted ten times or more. In DNA, the CDR3 is TGTGCCAGCAGTTACTATCAGATCTCTGGGGCCAACGTCCTGACTTTC. Translation gives CASSYYQISGANVLTF. The chain uses TRBV6-5 and TRBJ2-6, with D hard to call. Germline loops: CDR1 MNHEY, CDR2 SVGAGI. The CDR3 has 16 amino acids. V lost 1 base, J lost 0 bases, and 7 bases lay in between.

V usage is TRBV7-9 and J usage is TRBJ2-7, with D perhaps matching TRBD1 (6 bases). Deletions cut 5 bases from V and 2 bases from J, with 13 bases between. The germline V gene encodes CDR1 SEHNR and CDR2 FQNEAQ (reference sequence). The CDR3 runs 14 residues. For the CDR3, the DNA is TGTGCCAGCAGCACAGGGAACCAGCCCTACGAGCAGTACTTC. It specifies CASSTGNQPYEQYF.

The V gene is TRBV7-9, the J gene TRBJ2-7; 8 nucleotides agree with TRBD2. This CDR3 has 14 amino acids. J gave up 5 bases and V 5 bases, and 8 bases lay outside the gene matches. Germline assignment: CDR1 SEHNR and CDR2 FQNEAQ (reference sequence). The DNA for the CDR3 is TGTGCCAGCAGCCGGGTAGCGGGAATTCACGAGCAGTACTTC. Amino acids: CASSRVAGIHEQYF.

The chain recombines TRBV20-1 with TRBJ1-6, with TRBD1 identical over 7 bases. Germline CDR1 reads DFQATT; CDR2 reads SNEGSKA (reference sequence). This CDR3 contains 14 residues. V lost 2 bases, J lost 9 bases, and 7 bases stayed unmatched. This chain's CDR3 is CSARPTGAGSPLHF. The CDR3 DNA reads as TGCAGTGCTAGACCCACAGGGGCCGGTTCACCCCTCCACTTT.

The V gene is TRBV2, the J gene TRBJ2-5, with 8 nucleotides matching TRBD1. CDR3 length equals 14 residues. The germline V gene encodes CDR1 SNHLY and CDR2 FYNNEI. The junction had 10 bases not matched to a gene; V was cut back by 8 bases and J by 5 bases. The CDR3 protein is CASLGQGAVETQYF. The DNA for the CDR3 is TGTGCCAGCTTAGGGCAGGGGGCCGTTGAGACCCAGTACTTC. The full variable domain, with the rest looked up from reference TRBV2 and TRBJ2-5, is EPEVTQTPSHQVTQMGQEVILRCVPISNHLYFYWYRQILGQKVEFLVSFYNNEISEKSEIFDDQFSVERPDGSNFTLKIRSTKLEDSAMYFCASLGQGAVETQYFGPGTRLLVL.

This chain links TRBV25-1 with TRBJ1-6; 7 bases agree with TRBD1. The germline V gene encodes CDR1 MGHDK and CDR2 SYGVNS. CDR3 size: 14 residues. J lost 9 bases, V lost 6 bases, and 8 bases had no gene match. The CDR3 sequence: CASRGDSDTSPLHF. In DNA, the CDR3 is TGTGCCAGCAGGGGGGACAGTGATACTTCACCCCTCCACTTT.

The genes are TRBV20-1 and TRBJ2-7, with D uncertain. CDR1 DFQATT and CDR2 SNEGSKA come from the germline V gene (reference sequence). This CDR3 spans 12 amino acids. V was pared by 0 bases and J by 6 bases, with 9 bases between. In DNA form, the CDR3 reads TGCAGTGCTAGAGATTTGGCTAGCGAGCAGTACTTC. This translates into CSARDLASEQYF.